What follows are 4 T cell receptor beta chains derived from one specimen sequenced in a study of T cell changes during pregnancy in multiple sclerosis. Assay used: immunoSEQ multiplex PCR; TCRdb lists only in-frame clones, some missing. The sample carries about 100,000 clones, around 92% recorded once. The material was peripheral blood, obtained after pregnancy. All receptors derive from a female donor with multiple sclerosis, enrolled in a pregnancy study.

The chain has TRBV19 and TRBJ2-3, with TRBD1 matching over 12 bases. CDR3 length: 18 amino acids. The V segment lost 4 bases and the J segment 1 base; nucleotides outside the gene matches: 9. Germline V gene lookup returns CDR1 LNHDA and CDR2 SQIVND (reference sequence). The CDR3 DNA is TGTGCCAGTAGTAGGACAGCTGGGACAGGGGGCGGCACAGATACGCAGTATTTT. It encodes CASSRTAGTGGGTDTQYF.

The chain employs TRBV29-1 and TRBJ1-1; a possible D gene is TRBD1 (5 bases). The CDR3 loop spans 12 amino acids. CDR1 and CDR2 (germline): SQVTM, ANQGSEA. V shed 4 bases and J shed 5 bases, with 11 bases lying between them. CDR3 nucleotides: TGCAGCGTTGGAAGCAGGGTGACTGAAGCTTTCTTT. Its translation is CSVGSRVTEAFF. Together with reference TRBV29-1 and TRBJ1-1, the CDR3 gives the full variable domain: SAVISQKPSRDICQRGTSLTIQCQVDSQVTMMFWYRQQPGQSLTLIATANQGSEATYESGFVIDKFPISRPNLTFSTLTVSNMSPEDSSIYLCSVGSRVTEAFFGQGTRLTVV.

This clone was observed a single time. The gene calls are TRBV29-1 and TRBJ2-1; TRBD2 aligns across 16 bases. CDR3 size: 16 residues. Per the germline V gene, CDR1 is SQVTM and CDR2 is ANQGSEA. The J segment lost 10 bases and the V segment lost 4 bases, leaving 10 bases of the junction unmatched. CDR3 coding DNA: TGCAGCGTTGGGGGGGGACTAGCGGGAGGGCCGGGGGAGCAGTTCTTC. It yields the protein CSVGGGLAGGPGEQFF.

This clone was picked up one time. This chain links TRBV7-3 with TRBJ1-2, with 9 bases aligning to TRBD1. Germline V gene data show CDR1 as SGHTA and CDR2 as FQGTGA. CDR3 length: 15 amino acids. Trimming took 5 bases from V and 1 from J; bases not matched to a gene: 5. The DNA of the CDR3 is TGTGCCAGCAGCGAAAACAGGGGGCATAACTATGGCTACACCTTC. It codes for CASSENRGHNYGYTF.